Described below is a single TCR beta chain sequence and its context. CDR1 MNHEY and CDR2 SVGAGI come from the germline V gene. V lost 4 bases to trimming and J lost 5 bases; unmatched junction nucleotides: 12. The CDR3 runs 16 residues. The data originate from a study of blood T cells in healthy people across ages. Study information: Template switching caught about one barcoded beta molecule for each two T cells.

With a J-beta primer mix and a sample-barcoded 5' primer, a second PCR ran roughly 6 to 11 cycles. TCRdb used MiXCR to reprocess the 5' RACE reads, holding one entry per CDR3 protein. The sample carries about a million distinct CDR3 sequences, roughly half recorded once. The sequence was collected from a woman aged 55-69 years in good health. The sequenced material came from blood. This chain uses TRBV6-5 with TRBJ2-3; the match to TRBD2 covers 7 bases. CDR3 in amino acids: CASSFSAGPGGDTQYF. In DNA, the CDR3 is TGTGCCAGCAGTTTCTCAGCGGGACCGGGAGGAGATACGCAGTATTTT.